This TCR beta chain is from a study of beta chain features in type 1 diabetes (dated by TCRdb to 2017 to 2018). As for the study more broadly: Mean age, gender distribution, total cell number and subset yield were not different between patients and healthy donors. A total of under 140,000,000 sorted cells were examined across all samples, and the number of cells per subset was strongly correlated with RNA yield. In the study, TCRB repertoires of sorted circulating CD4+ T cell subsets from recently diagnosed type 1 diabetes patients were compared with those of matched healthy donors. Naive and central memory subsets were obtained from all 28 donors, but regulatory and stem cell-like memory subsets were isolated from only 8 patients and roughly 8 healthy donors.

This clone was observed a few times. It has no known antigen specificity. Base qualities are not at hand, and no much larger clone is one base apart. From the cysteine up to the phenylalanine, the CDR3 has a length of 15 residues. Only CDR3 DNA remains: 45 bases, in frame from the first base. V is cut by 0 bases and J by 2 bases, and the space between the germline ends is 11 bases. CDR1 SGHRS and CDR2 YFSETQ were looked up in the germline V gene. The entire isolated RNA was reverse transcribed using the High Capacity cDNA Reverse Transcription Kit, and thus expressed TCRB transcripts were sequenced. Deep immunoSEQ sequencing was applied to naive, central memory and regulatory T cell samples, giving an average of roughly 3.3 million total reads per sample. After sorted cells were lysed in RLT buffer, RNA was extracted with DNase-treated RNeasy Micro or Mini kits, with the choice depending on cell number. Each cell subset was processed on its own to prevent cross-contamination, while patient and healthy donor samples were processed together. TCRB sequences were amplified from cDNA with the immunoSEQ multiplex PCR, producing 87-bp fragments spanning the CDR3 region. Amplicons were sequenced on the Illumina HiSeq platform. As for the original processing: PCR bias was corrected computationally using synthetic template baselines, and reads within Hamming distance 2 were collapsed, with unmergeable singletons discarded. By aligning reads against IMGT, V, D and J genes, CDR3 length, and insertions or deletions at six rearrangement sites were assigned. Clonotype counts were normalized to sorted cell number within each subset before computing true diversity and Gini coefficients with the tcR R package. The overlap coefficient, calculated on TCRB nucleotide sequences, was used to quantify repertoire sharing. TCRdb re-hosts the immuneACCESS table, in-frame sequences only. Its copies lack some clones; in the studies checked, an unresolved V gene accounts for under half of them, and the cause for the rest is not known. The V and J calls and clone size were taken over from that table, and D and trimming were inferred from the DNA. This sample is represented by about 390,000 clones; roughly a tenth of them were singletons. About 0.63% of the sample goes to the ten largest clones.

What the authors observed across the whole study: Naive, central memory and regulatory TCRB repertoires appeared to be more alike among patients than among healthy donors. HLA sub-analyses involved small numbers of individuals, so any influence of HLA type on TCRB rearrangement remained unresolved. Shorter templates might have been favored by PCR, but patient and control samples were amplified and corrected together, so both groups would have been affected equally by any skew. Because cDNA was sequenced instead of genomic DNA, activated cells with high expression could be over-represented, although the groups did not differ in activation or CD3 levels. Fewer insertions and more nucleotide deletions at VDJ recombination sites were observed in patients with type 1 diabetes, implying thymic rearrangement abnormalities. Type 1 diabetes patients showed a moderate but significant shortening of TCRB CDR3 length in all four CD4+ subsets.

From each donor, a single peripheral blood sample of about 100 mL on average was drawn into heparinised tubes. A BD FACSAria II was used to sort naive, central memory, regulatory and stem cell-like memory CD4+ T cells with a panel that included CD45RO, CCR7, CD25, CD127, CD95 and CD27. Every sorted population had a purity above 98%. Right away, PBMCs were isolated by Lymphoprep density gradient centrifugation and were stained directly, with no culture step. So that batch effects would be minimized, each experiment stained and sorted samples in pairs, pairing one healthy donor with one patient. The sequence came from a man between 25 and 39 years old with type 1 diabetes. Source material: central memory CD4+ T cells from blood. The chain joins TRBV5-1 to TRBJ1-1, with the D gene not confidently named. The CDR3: CASSLGGEINTEAFF. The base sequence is TGCGCCAGCAGCTTGGGAGGAGAAATAAACACTGAAGCTTTCTTT. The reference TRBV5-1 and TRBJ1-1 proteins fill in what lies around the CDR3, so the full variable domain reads KAGVTQTPRYLIKTRGQQVTLSCSPISGHRSVSWYQQTPGQGLQFLFEYFSETQRNKGNFPGRFSGRQFSNSRSEMNVSTLELGDSALYLCASSLGGEINTEAFFGQGTRLTVV.